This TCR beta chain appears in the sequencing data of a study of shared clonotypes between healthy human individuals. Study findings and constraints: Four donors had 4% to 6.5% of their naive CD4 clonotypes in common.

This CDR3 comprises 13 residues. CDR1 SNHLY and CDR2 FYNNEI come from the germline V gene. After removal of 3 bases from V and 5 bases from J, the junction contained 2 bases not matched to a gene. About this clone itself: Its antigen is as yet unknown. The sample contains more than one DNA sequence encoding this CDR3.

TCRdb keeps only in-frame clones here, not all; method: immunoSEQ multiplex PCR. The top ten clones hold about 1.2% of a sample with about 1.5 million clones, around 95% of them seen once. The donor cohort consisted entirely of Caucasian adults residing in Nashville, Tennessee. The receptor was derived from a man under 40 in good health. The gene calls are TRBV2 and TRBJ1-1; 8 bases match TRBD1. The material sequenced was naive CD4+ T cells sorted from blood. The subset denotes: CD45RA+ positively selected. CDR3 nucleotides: TGTGCCAGCAGTGAGAGGACAGGGACTGAAGCTTTCTTT. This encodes CASSERTGTEAFF.